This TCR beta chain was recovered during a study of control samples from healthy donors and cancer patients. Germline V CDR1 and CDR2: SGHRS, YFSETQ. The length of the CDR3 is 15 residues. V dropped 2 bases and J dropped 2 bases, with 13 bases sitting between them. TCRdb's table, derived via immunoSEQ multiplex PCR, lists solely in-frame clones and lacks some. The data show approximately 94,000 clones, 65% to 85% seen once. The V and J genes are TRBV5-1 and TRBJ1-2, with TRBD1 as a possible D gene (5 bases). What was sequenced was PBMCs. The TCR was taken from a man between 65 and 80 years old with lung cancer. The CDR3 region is CASSLNTGGNYGYTF. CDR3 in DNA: TGCGCCAGCAGCTTAAATACGGGGGGGAACTATGGCTACACCTTC.